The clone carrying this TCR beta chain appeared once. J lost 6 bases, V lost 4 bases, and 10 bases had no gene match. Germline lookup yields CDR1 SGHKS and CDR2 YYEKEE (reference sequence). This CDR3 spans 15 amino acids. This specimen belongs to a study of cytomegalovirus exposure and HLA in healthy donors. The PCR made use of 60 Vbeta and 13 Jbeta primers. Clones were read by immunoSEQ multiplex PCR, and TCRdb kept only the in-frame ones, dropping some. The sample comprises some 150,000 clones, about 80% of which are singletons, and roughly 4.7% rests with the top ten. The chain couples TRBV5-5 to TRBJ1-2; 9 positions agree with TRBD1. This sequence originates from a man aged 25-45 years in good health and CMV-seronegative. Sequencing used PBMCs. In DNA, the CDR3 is TGTGCCAGCAGCCTTCGAATGGACAGGGGTAATGGCTACACCTTC. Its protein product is CASSLRMDRGNGYTF.